This T cell receptor (beta chain) was identified during a study of response to subunit inactivated influenza vaccine. The CDR3 has 15 amino acids. V trimming: 5 bases; J trimming: 4 bases; junction bases outside the gene matches: 5. CDR1 is SEHNR, CDR2 FQNEAQ, per germline (reference sequence). This clonotype was detected only a few times. The target antigen is unknown. Overall study results and limits: Each seasonal flu vaccination may recruit only limited new T cells, authors suggested.

TCRdb re-analysed the RT-PCR reads in MiXCR, keeping a single row per CDR3 protein. Of around 650,000 distinct CDR3 sequences listed, 15% to 19% are singletons. Source: PBMCs from blood, taken about 13 days after vaccination. This chain connects TRBV7-9 to TRBJ2-2; 9 bases line up with TRBD1. This clonotype originated in a man aged 45-60 years who received an inactivated influenza vaccine. The CDR3 DNA sequence: TGTGCCAGCAGCGGGGACAGGGCGGCCACCGGGGAGCTGTTTTTT. Protein sequence: CASSGDRAATGELFF. The variable domain in full, completed from reference TRBV7-9 and TRBJ2-2, reads DTGVSQNPRHKITKRGQNVTFRCDPISEHNRLYWYRQTLGQGPEFLTYFQNEAQLEKSRLLSDRFSAERPKGSFSTLEIQRTEQGDSAMYLCASSGDRAATGELFFGEGSRLTVL.